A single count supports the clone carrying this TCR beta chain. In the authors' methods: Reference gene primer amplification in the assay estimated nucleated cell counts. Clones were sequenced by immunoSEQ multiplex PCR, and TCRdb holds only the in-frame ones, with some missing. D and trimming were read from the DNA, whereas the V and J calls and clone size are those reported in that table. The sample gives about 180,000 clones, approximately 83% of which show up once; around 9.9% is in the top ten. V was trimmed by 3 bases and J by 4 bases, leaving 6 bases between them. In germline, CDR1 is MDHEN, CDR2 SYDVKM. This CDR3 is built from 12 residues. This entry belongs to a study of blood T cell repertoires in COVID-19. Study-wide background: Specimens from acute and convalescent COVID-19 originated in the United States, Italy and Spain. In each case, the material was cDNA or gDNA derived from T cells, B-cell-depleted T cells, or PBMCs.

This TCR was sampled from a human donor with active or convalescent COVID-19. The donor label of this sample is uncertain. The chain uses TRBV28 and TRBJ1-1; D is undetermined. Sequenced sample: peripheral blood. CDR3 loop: CASSLTGTEAFF. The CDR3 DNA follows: TGTGCCAGCAGTTTGACGGGCACTGAAGCTTTCTTT.